A single sample gave rise to the 22 T cell receptor beta chains below, sequenced in a study of PD-L1 blockade in urothelial cancer. Generated by immunoSEQ multiplex PCR, the TCRdb table keeps only in-frame clones and is missing some. In the table there are roughly 110,000 clones, approximately 89% of which are singletons. Time point indicated: peripheral blood 6 weeks after treatment start. The material sequenced was PBMCs, taken around atezolizumab (anti-PD-L1) treatment. The receptors come from a man between 60 and 75 years old with urothelial cancer.

This sequence joins TRBV12-2 and TRBJ2-5; TRBD2, as called in the table, went unchecked against the DNA. TRBV12-2 is designated a pseudogene. The CDR3 has 14 residues. The CDR3 nucleotides are TGTGCAAGTCGCCGGACTAGGAGACAAGAGACCCAGTACTTC. This sequence encodes CASRRTRRQETQYF.

The chain is built from TRBV29-1 and TRBJ2-5, with D possibly matching TRBD1 (6 bases). Germline V gives CDR1 SQVTM, CDR2 ANQGSEA. Trimming stripped 5 bases from V and 3 bases from J, with 10 bases between. CDR3 length: 12 amino acids. CDR3 amino acids: CSVWSGEETQYF. The CDR3 DNA is TGCAGCGTTTGGTCAGGGGAAGAGACCCAGTACTTC.

This sequence joins TRBV4-2 and TRBJ2-1; D is possibly TRBD2 (6 bases). Trimming left V 6 bases short and J 10 bases short, with 19 bases between. The length of the CDR3 is 14 residues. The germline V gene encodes CDR1 LGHNA and CDR2 YNFKEQ. The CDR3 is CASRRSGEVYEQFF. Written as DNA, the CDR3 is TGTGCCAGCAGGCGATCTGGGGAGGTATACGAGCAGTTCTTC.

This rearrangement joins TRBV7-2 to TRBJ2-7, with 7 nucleotides matching TRBD1. Per the germline V gene, CDR1 is SGHTA and CDR2 is FQGNSA. The CDR3 contains 14 residues. J was trimmed by 4 bases and V by 5 bases; bases with no gene match: 8. CDR3 protein: CASSAEGQLYEQYF. The CDR3 DNA reads TGTGCCAGCAGCGCCGAGGGACAGCTGTACGAGCAGTACTTC.

The V gene is TRBV5-1, the J gene TRBJ1-2; 8 bases fit TRBD1. Losses at the gene ends were 4 bases for V and 3 bases for J; bases not matched to a gene: 2. Germline V CDR1 and CDR2: SGHRS, YFSETQ. The CDR3 covers 13 residues. CDR3 DNA: TGCGCCAGCAGCGAGACAGGGGACTATGGCTACACCTTC. It specifies CASSETGDYGYTF.

V and J are TRBV7-2 and TRBJ2-5, with 11 bases identical to TRBD1. CDR3 length: 16 residues. Germline values: CDR1 SGHTA, CDR2 FQGNSA. After removal of 5 bases from V and 4 bases from J, the junction contained 9 bases not matched to a gene. The CDR3 reads CASSRGGTGGRETQYF. The CDR3 DNA is TGTGCCAGCAGCCGAGGTGGGACAGGGGGGAGAGAGACCCAGTACTTC.

The chain combines TRBV4-3 with TRBJ1-2; the match to TRBD1 covers 8 bases. Germline lookup yields CDR1 LGHNA and CDR2 YSLEER. Trimming removed 1 base from V and 9 bases from J; junction bases left unmatched: 7. This CDR3 spans 14 amino acids. CDR3: CASSQAGTGPSYTF. The CDR3 coding sequence is TGCGCCAGCAGCCAAGCTGGGACAGGCCCTAGCTACACCTTC.

The chain combines TRBV10-3 with TRBJ2-7, with D maybe TRBD1 (6 bases). V was trimmed by 3 bases and J by 3 bases, leaving 12 bases between them. The CDR3 consists of 14 residues. Germline lookup yields CDR1 ENHRY and CDR2 SYGVKD. CDR3 bases: TGTGCCATCAGTGATGGACAGCAAGACTACGAGCAGTACTTC. It specifies CAISDGQQDYEQYF.

This rearrangement joins TRBV6-5 to TRBJ1-1; D is undetermined. Germline CDR1 MNHEY, CDR2 SVGAGI. Trimming took off 2 bases at V and 2 bases at J, with 15 bases between the two ends. The CDR3 is 16 residues long. CDR3 amino acids: CASSYLKQRGNTEAFF. CDR3 nucleotides: TGTGCCAGCAGTTACCTGAAACAACGGGGTAACACTGAAGCTTTCTTT.

The chain is built from TRBV5-4 and TRBJ1-2; D unresolved. Germline values: CDR1 SGHNT, CDR2 YYREEE (reference sequence). V lost 0 bases and J 4 bases, leaving 13 bases between the germline ends. The CDR3 runs 15 residues. The CDR3 loop is CASSLVAGSGYGYTF. DNA of the CDR3: TGTGCCAGCAGCTTGGTAGCCGGGTCCGGCTATGGCTACACCTTC.

The count of this clone is one. The V gene is TRBV4-2, the J gene TRBJ2-7; 15 bases line up with TRBD2. Germline assignment: CDR1 LGHNA and CDR2 YNFKEQ. This CDR3 is built from 20 residues. J lost 0 bases, V lost 0 bases, and 9 bases had no gene match. The CDR3 sequence is CASSQDLGLAGGPSSYEQYF. The CDR3 DNA reads as TGTGCCAGCAGCCAAGATCTTGGACTAGCGGGAGGGCCGAGCTCCTACGAGCAGTACTTC.

The rearrangement uses TRBV5-4 and TRBJ2-1; 11 positions agree with TRBD2. The ends lost 4 bases at V and 5 bases at J; junction bases unmatched: 5. The CDR3 runs 15 residues. Germline values: CDR1 SGHNT, CDR2 YYREEE (reference sequence). The CDR3 reads CASSQASGGHNEQFF. The CDR3 DNA reads TGTGCCAGCAGCCAAGCTAGCGGGGGGCACAATGAGCAGTTCTTC.

On this clone: The sample contains more than one DNA sequence encoding this CDR3. The chain carries TRBV4-2 and TRBJ2-7, with 7 bases lining up with TRBD2. Germline V gene data show CDR1 as LGHNA and CDR2 as YNFKEQ. CDR3 length: 17 residues. With V trimmed by 0 bases and J by 0 bases, 8 bases remained unmatched. CDR3 DNA: TGTGCCAGCAGCCAAGAAGCTCTAAGCGGGAACTCCTACGAGCAGTACTTC. This gives the protein CASSQEALSGNSYEQYF.

This clone appeared once. The genes are TRBV5-1 and TRBJ2-3; 7 nucleotides match TRBD2. V shed 4 bases, J shed 2 bases, and the junction held 10 bases outside the gene matches. The CDR3 loop spans 16 amino acids. CDR1 is SGHRS, CDR2 YFSETQ, per germline. The CDR3 loop reads CASSGGDYLITDTQYF. CDR3 nucleotide sequence: TGCGCCAGCAGCGGCGGGGACTACCTGATCACAGATACGCAGTATTTT.

The rearrangement joins TRBV6-1 to TRBJ2-3; maybe TRBD1 (6 bases). This CDR3 is 15 amino acids long. Trimming removed 6 bases at V and 3 bases at J, with 16 bases between. Germline values: CDR1 MNHNS, CDR2 SASEGT. The CDR3 DNA reads TGTGCCAGCAGAAGAGGGGCAGGGGAAACAGATACGCAGTATTTT. As protein: CASRRGAGETDTQYF.

This chain connects TRBV5-3 to TRBJ2-2; the D is unclear. TRBV5-3 counts as an open reading frame of uncertain function. There are 17 residues in the CDR3. V gave up 1 base and J gave up 1 base, with 14 bases separating them. The DNA for the CDR3 is TGTGCCAGAAGCTTGAGCTGTCAGGCTATGAACACCGGGGAGCTGTTTTTT. It codes for CARSLSCQAMNTGELFF.

This chain uses TRBV4-1 with TRBJ2-7; 9 positions agree with TRBD1. In germline, CDR1 is MGHRA, CDR2 YSYEKL. V lost 4 bases to trimming and J lost 4 bases; unmatched junction nucleotides: 11. CDR3 length: 16 amino acids. This CDR3 is CASSPMGGQGAYEQYF. CDR3 nucleotide sequence: TGCGCCAGCAGCCCAATGGGGGGACAGGGAGCTTACGAGCAGTACTTC.

J is TRBJ2-7 and V is TRBV27; TRBD1 aligns across 10 bases. This CDR3 spans 15 amino acids. The V gene's germline CDR1 is MNHEY and CDR2 SMNVEV (reference sequence). With 6 bases clipped from V and 0 bases from J, the junction kept 5 bases outside the gene matches. The CDR3 here is CASSPGTGVSYEQYF. As DNA, the CDR3 is TGTGCCAGCAGCCCCGGGACAGGGGTCTCCTACGAGCAGTACTTC.

The chain combines TRBV9 with TRBJ2-3, with 7 bases that match TRBD2. The germline gives CDR1 SGDLS, CDR2 YYNGEE. V was clipped by 0 bases and J by 1 base; unmatched bases: 5. The CDR3 length is 16 residues. The CDR3 loop reads CASSVGPSGGTDTQYF. CDR3 DNA sequence: TGTGCCAGCAGCGTAGGTCCTAGCGGAGGCACAGATACGCAGTATTTT.

V gene TRBV7-3 combines with J gene TRBJ2-1; D unclear. The CDR3 loop spans 13 amino acids. Germline V gene lookup returns CDR1 SGHTA and CDR2 FQGTGA. The V gene lost 5 bases and the J gene lost 6 bases, with 11 bases spanning the gap. The CDR3 DNA sequence: TGTGCCAGCAGCATGGCCTCCACCAATGAGCAGTTCTTC. The encoded protein is CASSMASTNEQFF.

The J gene is TRBJ1-6, the V gene TRBV6-5; 8 bases fit TRBD1. The CDR3 contains 14 residues. Looked up from germline, CDR1 is MNHEY and CDR2 is SVGAGI. The V segment lost 7 bases and the J segment 7 bases; nucleotides outside the gene matches: 6. The CDR3 spells CASNPDRGNSPLHF. For the CDR3, the DNA is TGTGCCAGCAATCCCGACAGGGGCAATTCACCCCTCCACTTT.

The V and J genes are TRBV4-3 and TRBJ1-3, with D tentatively TRBD1 (6 bases). CDR1 and CDR2 from the germline V gene are LGHNA and YSLEER. V was pared by 1 base and J by 2 bases, with 15 bases between. The CDR3 sequence is 17 residues long. As DNA, the CDR3 is TGCGCCAGCAGCCAAGGGGGGCGGGGGGAGGCTGGAAACACCATATATTTT. Protein product: CASSQGGRGEAGNTIYF.